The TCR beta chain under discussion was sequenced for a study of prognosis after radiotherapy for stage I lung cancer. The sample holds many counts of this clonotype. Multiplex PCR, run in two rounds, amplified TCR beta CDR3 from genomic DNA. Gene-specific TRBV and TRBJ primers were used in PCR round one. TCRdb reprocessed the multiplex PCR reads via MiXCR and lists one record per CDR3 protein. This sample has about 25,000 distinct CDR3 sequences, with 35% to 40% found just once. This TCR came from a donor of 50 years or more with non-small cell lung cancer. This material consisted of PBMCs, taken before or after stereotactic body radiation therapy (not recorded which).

This CDR3 reads CASSGTGDGELFF. CDR3 coding DNA: TGCGCCAGCTCCGGGACAGGTGACGGGGAGCTGTTTTTT. V gene TRBV5-1 combines with J gene TRBJ2-2; 8 bases agree with TRBD1. The CDR3 is made up of 13 amino acids. Germline CDR1 and CDR2: SGHRS and YFSETQ. After removal of 7 bases from V and 7 bases from J, the junction contained 6 bases not matched to a gene.